A selection of T cell receptor beta chains follows, all from one sample in a study of technical replicates of blood from a handful of donors. Using immunoSEQ multiplex PCR, the repertoire was profiled, and TCRdb retains in-frame clones only, with some absent. The repertoire includes 75,000 to 95,000 clones, 96% of them detected once, and around 0.37% sits in the top ten. Sequencing input: T cells isolated from PBMCs. These receptors came from a human donor in good health. CDR3s include the opening cysteine and the closing phenylalanine or tryptophan. Fields, in order: V gene, CDR3 length, clone size, D gene, J gene, CDR3 DNA, CDR3 protein. D genes are given only for firm matches. Only part of the rows carry a size: once, few, many, or a class if the clone is expanded.

>TRBV7-8|14|.|.|TRBJ1-4
TGTGCCAGCAGCTTAAGGGACATGAATGAAAAACTGTTTTTT
CASSLRDMNEKLFF
>TRBV9|16|.|.|TRBJ1-1
TGTGCCAGCAGCCCCTCCGGCGGGGGTATGGCCACTGAAGCTTTCTTT
CASSPSGGGMATEAFF
>TRBV15|16|.|TRBD1|TRBJ1-2
TGTGCCACCAGCAGAGGGGGAGGATCAGGGGGCTATGGCTACACCTTC
CATSRGGGSGGYGYTF
>TRBV9|14|.|TRBD1|TRBJ1-1
TGTGCCAGCAGCTCTCCGGGACAGGGAATTAAAGCTTTCTTT
CASSSPGQGIKAFF
>TRBV11-1|15|.|.|TRBJ1-2
TGTGCCAGCAGCTCCAGCGGACGGATAAACTATGGCTACACCTTC
CASSSSGRINYGYTF
>TRBV7-2|18|.|TRBD2|TRBJ2-3
TGTGCCAGCAGCTCCCGACTAGCGGGAGGGCCTAACACAGATACGCAGTATTTT
CASSSRLAGGPNTDTQYF
>TRBV6-6|12|.|.|TRBJ2-1
TGTGCCAGCAGTTATAAAGCCAATGAGCAGTTCTTC
CASSYKANEQFF
>TRBV6-1|15|.|.|TRBJ1-2
TGTGCCAGCAGTGAAGAAAGGGAGGGTATCTATGGCTACACCTTC
CASSEEREGIYGYTF
>TRBV19|13|.|.|TRBJ1-4
TGTGCCAGTAGTATAGCTGGGGCGGAAAAACTGTTTTTT
CASSIAGAEKLFF
>TRBV10-3|13|.|.|TRBJ1-4
TGTGCCATCAGTGGTCAACCAGATGAAAAACTGTTTTTT
CAISGQPDEKLFF
>TRBV5-1|14|.|TRBD2|TRBJ2-1
TGCGCCAGCAGCTTTGGGGGGAGGGTGCCTGAGCAGTTCTTC
CASSFGGRVPEQFF
>TRBV6-5|15|.|TRBD2|TRBJ2-7
TGTGCCAGCAAAATGATGGCGGGAGTGGACTACGAGCAGTACTTC
CASKMMAGVDYEQYF
>TRBV29-1|12|.|.|TRBJ2-3
TGCAGCGTGTCGTTTAGCACAGATACGCAGTATTTT
CSVSFSTDTQYF
>TRBV27|16|.|TRBD2|TRBJ2-3
TGTGCCAGCAGTCTTCTTAGCGGGAGGGGGACAGATACGCAGTATTTT
CASSLLSGRGTDTQYF
>TRBV30|14|.|.|TRBJ1-3
TGTGCCTGGAGTGTACTCAGGAATGGAAACACCATATATTTT
CAWSVLRNGNTIYF
>TRBV25-1|15|.|.|TRBJ2-3
TGTGCCAGCAGTGAATATGGGGGGAGCACAGATACGCAGTATTTT
CASSEYGGSTDTQYF
>TRBV18|15|.|.|TRBJ2-3
TGTGCCAGCTCACCAGTTTCTAGCCTTTCAGATACGCAGTATTTT
CASSPVSSLSDTQYF
>TRBV5-1|17|.|TRBD2|TRBJ2-5
TGCGCCAGCAGCTTGGGGGTAGCGGGAAACATGGGGGAGACCCAGTACTTC
CASSLGVAGNMGETQYF
>TRBV2|12|few|TRBD1|TRBJ1-1
TGTGCCAGTCTACAGGGGGAAGTCGAAGCTTTCTTT
CASLQGEVEAFF
>TRBV27|14|once|.|TRBJ2-3
TGTGCCAGCAGTTTTAGGCGGGGAACAGATACGCAGTATTTT
CASSFRRGTDTQYF
>TRBV4-2|14|.|.|TRBJ2-3
TGTGCCAGCAGCCCCCGGAGTGGTACAGATACGCAGTATTTT
CASSPRSGTDTQYF
>TRBV27|17|.|.|TRBJ1-4
TGTGCCAGCAGTTTAGCAGGGGTTACTTCAACTAATGAAAAACTGTTTTTT
CASSLAGVTSTNEKLFF
>TRBV7-3|16|.|TRBD1|TRBJ1-1
TGTGCCAGCAGCTTAAAAGGGGACAGGGGGGTCGCTGAAGCTTTCTTT
CASSLKGDRGVAEAFF
>TRBV12-5|14|.|.|TRBJ1-5
TGTGCTAGTGGGGGGGCAGAACCCAATCAGCCCCAGCATTTT
CASGGAEPNQPQHF
>TRBV2|12|few|.|TRBJ1-2
TGTGCCAGCAGCGACGGGGACTATGGCTACACCTTC
CASSDGDYGYTF
>TRBV5-6|13|.|TRBD1|TRBJ1-3
TGTGCCAGCAGGGACCGGGACAGGGCTTTATCATATTTT
CASRDRDRALSYF
>TRBV11-2|16|.|.|TRBJ2-4
TGTGCCAGCAGCTTAGGTCGGGATCCAGCCAAAAACATTCAGTACTTC
CASSLGRDPAKNIQYF
>TRBV27|13|.|.|TRBJ1-1
TGTGCCAGCAGTTTATTTGGGGCAATTGAAGCTTTCTTT
CASSLFGAIEAFF
>TRBV19|16|.|.|TRBJ1-2
TGTGCCAGTAGTATGGGCAGCCCTTCCTTTAACTATGGCTACACCTTC
CASSMGSPSFNYGYTF
>TRBV7-9|15|.|TRBD1|TRBJ1-1
TGTGCCAGCAGCCCGGGACAGGTCATGAACACTGAAGCTTTCTTT
CASSPGQVMNTEAFF
>TRBV23-1|13|.|TRBD1|TRBJ2-2
TGCGCCAGCAGGGACAGGAGAACCGGGGAGCTGTTTTTT
CASRDRRTGELFF
>TRBV6-6|13|.|.|TRBJ1-2
TGTGCCAGCAAGCTAGTCGATTCGGGGGGGTACACCTTC
CASKLVDSGGYTF
>TRBV6-1|15|.|TRBD2|TRBJ2-3
TGTGCCAGCAGTGAAACTAGCGGGAGTTCAGATACGCAGTATTTT
CASSETSGSSDTQYF
>TRBV2|15|.|.|TRBJ2-3
TGTGCCAGCAGCGCAACAGCAATAAGCACAGATACGCAGTATTTT
CASSATAISTDTQYF
>TRBV19|14|once|.|TRBJ1-1
TGTGCCAGTATCGATCCAGTATTGAACACTGAAGCTTTCTTT
CASIDPVLNTEAFF
>TRBV14|16|.|.|TRBJ1-1
TGTGCCAGCAGCCAAATGCTTAGGACAGCGAACACTGAAGCTTTCTTT
CASSQMLRTANTEAFF
>TRBV29-1|13|.|TRBD2|TRBJ2-7
TGCAGCGTCATCCCTAGCGGGACCTACGAGCAGTACTTC
CSVIPSGTYEQYF
>TRBV2|14|.|TRBD2|TRBJ2-3
TGTGCCAGCTCGGGAGCGGGAGGCCCAGATACGCAGTATTTT
CASSGAGGPDTQYF
>TRBV5-4|14|.|.|TRBJ2-2
TGTGCCAGCAGCCTTAAGGACAGCACCGGGGAGCTGTTTTTT
CASSLKDSTGELFF
>TRBV14|15|.|.|TRBJ2-5
TGTGCCAGCAGCCAAGGACTTCAATACCAAGAGACCCAGTACTTC
CASSQGLQYQETQYF
>TRBV30|13|.|TRBD2|TRBJ2-7
TGTGCCTGGAGTGAGACTAGCGGCTACGAGCAGTACTTC
CAWSETSGYEQYF
>TRBV5-1|16|.|.|TRBJ2-3
TGCGCCAGCACCATGCCCCAAAGAGAGTACACAGATACGCAGTATTTT
CASTMPQREYTDTQYF
>TRBV5-1|15|.|.|TRBJ1-3
TGCGCCAGCAGCGGGCTCAGCGGGTCCGGAAACACCATATATTTT
CASSGLSGSGNTIYF
>TRBV5-1|15|.|.|TRBJ2-7
TGCGCCAGCAGCTTTGTAGGAGGGGGCGCGAACGAGCAGTACTTC
CASSFVGGGANEQYF
>TRBV27|15|.|.|TRBJ2-3
TGTGCCAGCAGCTCCGGGAAGGAAGGCACAGATACGCAGTATTTT
CASSSGKEGTDTQYF
>TRBV9|15|.|.|TRBJ2-1
TGTGCCAGCAGCGTAGTAGGCGACAGAAACAATGAGCAGTTCTTC
CASSVVGDRNNEQFF
>TRBV5-1|14|.|TRBD1|TRBJ2-5
TGCGCCAGCAGCTCTACTGACAGGGGGGAGACCCAGTACTTC
CASSSTDRGETQYF
>TRBV28|15|.|TRBD1|TRBJ2-5
TGTGCCAGCAGTTTATTGTGGACAGGACAAGAGACCCAGTACTTC
CASSLLWTGQETQYF
>TRBV10-1|15|.|.|TRBJ2-1
TGCGCCAGCAGTGAGTCTGGGGGACTCTACAATGAGCAGTTCTTC
CASSESGGLYNEQFF
>TRBV7-3|16|.|TRBD1|TRBJ2-2
TGTGCCAGCAGCCTAGACAGGGGGGCGAACACCGGGGAGCTGTTTTTT
CASSLDRGANTGELFF
>TRBV29-1|12|.|.|TRBJ1-2
TGCAGCGGGTCAAATATGGACTATGGCGACACCTTC
CSGSNMDYGDTF
>TRBV2|12|.|TRBD2|TRBJ2-5
TGTGCCAGCATACCGGGAGGAGAGACCCAGTACTTC
CASIPGGETQYF
>TRBV28|12|.|TRBD1|TRBJ2-7
TGTGCCAGCAACGGGGACAGTTTTGAGCAGTACTTC
CASNGDSFEQYF
>TRBV7-2|15|.|TRBD1|TRBJ1-5
TGTGCCAGCAGCCGCTCTACAGGGGATCGTCAGCCCCAGCATTTT
CASSRSTGDRQPQHF
>TRBV2|16|.|.|TRBJ2-1
TGTGCCAGCAGTGAAATTGGCGGGATCTCCTACAATGAGCAGTTCTTC
CASSEIGGISYNEQFF
>TRBV4-3|16|.|TRBD2|TRBJ2-7
TGCGCCAGCAGCCAGGCCGTCGGGACTAGCGGGGGGACCTCGTACTTC
CASSQAVGTSGGTSYF
>TRBV7-8|11|.|.|TRBJ2-1
TGTGCCAGCAGCTTGGGCCATGAGCAGTTCTTC
CASSLGHEQFF
>TRBV5-5|14|.|TRBD1|TRBJ1-1
TGTGCCAGCAGCCTGGGACAGATGAACACTGAAGCTTTCTTT
CASSLGQMNTEAFF
>TRBV6-8|16|.|.|TRBJ2-5
TGTGCCAGCAGTTACCGGGACTGCTGGATCCAAGAGACCCAGTACTTC
CASSYRDCWIQETQYF
>TRBV2|13|.|.|TRBJ2-7
TGTGCCAGCAGTGGTGACTCGATTTACGAGCAGTACTTC
CASSGDSIYEQYF